The 19 T cell receptor beta chains reported below all come from one sample, sequenced in a study of blood T cell repertoires in COVID-19. Assay: immunoSEQ multiplex PCR; the TCRdb copy retains only in-frame clones and omits some. The repertoire holds about 140,000 clones, 75% to 85% seen once, with 10% in the top ten. Material: peripheral blood. These receptors all come from a man aged 55-75 years with active or convalescent COVID-19.

J is TRBJ2-1 and V is TRBV27; 9 bases map to TRBD1. Germline trimming cut 5 bases from V and 7 bases from J; bases unmatched to any gene: 9. This CDR3 has 15 amino acids. Looked up from germline, CDR1 is MNHEY and CDR2 is SMNVEV (reference sequence). CDR3 amino acids: CASSDGTGSSNEQFF. Written as DNA, the CDR3 is TGTGCCAGCAGTGATGGGACAGGGTCTTCGAATGAGCAGTTCTTC.

This sequence joins TRBV5-1 and TRBJ2-1; 9 nucleotides align to TRBD2. After removal of 1 base from V and 6 bases from J, the junction contained 11 bases not matched to a gene. From germline, CDR1 is SGHRS and CDR2 YFSETQ. This CDR3 region has 17 residues. The DNA for the CDR3 is TGCGCCAGCAGCTTGACAAGGGTAGCGGGAGTTCTCAATGAGCAGTTCTTC. This codes for CASSLTRVAGVLNEQFF.

This clone has only one observation. At one end, the junction sequence differs from germline, possibly due to a read error. This chain connects TRBV6-5 to TRBJ1-2; D might be TRBD1 (5 bases). The CDR3 is 13 residues long. Germline loops: CDR1 MNHEY, CDR2 SVGAGI. CDR3 nucleotide sequence: TGTGCCAGCAGTTCCCGGGGGAACTCTGGCTACACCTTC. It yields the protein CASSSRGNSGYTF.

This clone turned up a few times. This sequence joins TRBV24-1 and TRBJ1-5, with 8 bases aligning to TRBD1. Trimming removed 3 bases from V and 5 bases from J; junction bases left unmatched: 11. CDR1 is KGHDR and CDR2 is SFDVKD in the germline V gene. The CDR3 covers 17 residues. This CDR3 is CATSDPTGQGADQPQHF. The DNA of the CDR3 is TGTGCCACCAGTGATCCCACGGGGCAGGGGGCAGATCAGCCCCAGCATTTT.

This chain links TRBV19 with TRBJ1-2, with 8 bases lining up with TRBD1. CDR3 length equals 15 residues. CDR1 and CDR2 from the germline V gene are LNHDA and SQIVND (reference sequence). Trimming cost V 4 bases and J 1 base; bases outside gene matches: 5. As DNA, the CDR3 is TGTGCCAGTAGTAGCAGTGGACAGGGTAACTATGGCTACACCTTC. Translation: CASSSSGQGNYGYTF.

The chain carries TRBV14 and TRBJ2-6; D might be TRBD2 (5 bases). Trimming left V 2 bases short and J 1 base short, with 6 bases between. CDR1 is SGHDN and CDR2 is FVKESK in the germline V gene. This CDR3 contains 15 residues. The DNA for the CDR3 is TGTGCCAGCAGCCAAAGGACTTCTGGGGCCAACGTCCTGACTTTC. This encodes CASSQRTSGANVLTF. Drawing the rest from reference TRBV14 and TRBJ2-6, the complete variable domain is EAGVTQFPSHSVIEKGQTVTLRCDPISGHDNLYWYRRVMGKEIKFLLHFVKESKQDESGMPNNRFLAERTGGTYSTLKVQPAELEDSGVYFCASSQRTSGANVLTFGAGSRLTVL.

V gene TRBV6-2 or TRBV6-3 combines with J gene TRBJ1-1; 10 nucleotides agree with TRBD1. J lost 5 bases, V lost 5 bases, and 8 bases had no gene match. Per germline, CDR1 MNHEY and CDR2 SVGEGT. The CDR3 loop spans 15 amino acids. The CDR3 spells CASSPWDRGGTEAFF. DNA of the CDR3: TGTGCCAGCAGTCCCTGGGACAGGGGTGGGACTGAAGCTTTCTTT.

This sequence joins TRBV19 and TRBJ1-2, with D unresolved. CDR1 and CDR2 (germline): LNHDA, SQIVND (reference sequence). This CDR3 spans 12 amino acids. V was cut by 8 bases and J by 5 bases, with 12 bases left in between. The CDR3 reads CASYYTGYGYTF. The CDR3 DNA is TGTGCCAGTTATTATACGGGGTATGGCTACACCTTC. Full variable domain (missing parts from reference TRBV19 and TRBJ1-2): DGGITQSPKYLFRKEGQNVTLSCEQNLNHDAMYWYRQDPGQGLRLIYYSQIVNDFQKGDIAEGYSVSREKKESFPLTVTSAQKNPTAFYLCASYYTGYGYTFGSGTRLTVV.

The chain employs TRBV7-9 and TRBJ1-2; D not resolved. There are 11 residues in the CDR3. Per the germline V gene, CDR1 is SEHNR and CDR2 is FQNEAQ (reference sequence). V was clipped by 1 base and J by 7 bases, with 4 bases between them. CDR3 protein: CASSLGSGYTF. As DNA, the CDR3 is TGTGCCAGCAGCTTAGGCAGTGGCTACACCTTC.

The chain joins TRBV13 to TRBJ1-1; the D gene is possibly TRBD1 (5 bases). Germline V lookup: CDR1 PRHDT, CDR2 FYEKMQ (reference sequence). This CDR3 is 12 amino acids long. The V end was cut by 5 bases, the J end by 11 bases, with 15 bases between. This CDR3 is CASSQWGDNAFF. CDR3 coding DNA: TGTGCCAGCAGCCAGTGGGGGGATAATGCTTTCTTT.

The rearrangement joins TRBV13 to TRBJ2-1, with D hard to call. The CDR3 sequence is 13 residues long. Germline V gives CDR1 PRHDT, CDR2 FYEKMQ (reference sequence). The V and J ends lost 2 bases and 7 bases respectively, with 9 bases between them. CDR3 DNA: TGTGCCAGCAGCTTAAACCCGCTAAATGAGCAGTTCTTC. This gives the protein CASSLNPLNEQFF.

This clone was counted a single time. The V call is TRBV7-9, the J call TRBJ2-1, with D hard to call. CDR3 length: 12 residues. Germline V gene lookup returns CDR1 SEHNR and CDR2 FQNEAQ (reference sequence). The V end was cut by 5 bases, the J end by 1 base, with 3 bases between. The CDR3 region is CASSRSYNEQFF. DNA of the CDR3: TGTGCCAGCAGCCGTTCCTACAATGAGCAGTTCTTC.

The chain couples TRBV7-6 to TRBJ2-7; TRBD1 aligns across 7 bases. This CDR3 comprises 13 residues. V lost 6 bases and J lost 6; bases outside the gene matches: 8. Germline V gives CDR1 SGHVS, CDR2 FNYEAQ. CDR3 sequence (DNA): TGTGCCAGCAGGCGGACAGGCGAAGGCGAGCAGTACTTC. Its protein product is CASRRTGEGEQYF. The whole variable domain, filled in from reference TRBV7-6 and TRBJ2-7, reads GAGVSQSPRYKVTKRGQDVALRCDPISGHVSLYWYRQALGQGPEFLTYFNYEAQQDKSGLPNDRFSAERPEGSISTLTIQRTEQRDSAMYRCASRRTGEGEQYFGPGTRLTVT.

Only one count was recorded for this clone. The chain recombines TRBV6-5 with TRBJ2-5, with D perhaps TRBD1 (6 bases). Trimming took off 6 bases at V and 0 bases at J, with 14 bases between the two ends. Germline assignment: CDR1 MNHEY and CDR2 SVGAGI. This CDR3 contains 15 residues. CDR3 DNA: TGTGCCAGCAGACGAGGACAGACGTACCAAGAGACCCAGTACTTC. Encoded protein: CASRRGQTYQETQYF.

V gene TRBV5-1 combines with J gene TRBJ2-3; D perhaps matches TRBD2 (7 bases). The CDR3 totals 15 residues. Germline V CDR1 and CDR2: SGHRS, YFSETQ. Trimming removed 1 base from V and 0 bases from J, with 9 bases in between. CDR3 bases: TGCGCCAGCAGCTTGCGCGGGGGCAGCACAGATACGCAGTATTTT. Protein sequence: CASSLRGGSTDTQYF. The entire variable domain, with the rest obtained from reference TRBV5-1 and TRBJ2-3, is as follows: KAGVTQTPRYLIKTRGQQVTLSCSPISGHRSVSWYQQTPGQGLQFLFEYFSETQRNKGNFPGRFSGRQFSNSRSEMNVSTLELGDSALYLCASSLRGGSTDTQYFGPGTRLTVL.

The V and J genes are TRBV5-6 and TRBJ1-1; possible D gene TRBD1, 5 bases. Germline V gene lookup returns CDR1 SGHDT and CDR2 YYEEEE. This CDR3 is built from 15 residues. Trimming pared 0 bases from V and 1 base from J, leaving 10 bases between. The CDR3 bases are TGTGCCAGCAGCTTGGTTCGCAGGGAGAACACTGAAGCTTTCTTT. Translated, it gives CASSLVRRENTEAFF.

This clone occurred once. DNA for the CDR3: TGCGCCAGCAGCGCACAGAGTAACACTGAAGCTTTCTTT. It yields the protein CASSAQSNTEAFF. This sequence joins TRBV5-1 and TRBJ1-1; D is uncertain. Trimming removed 4 bases at V and 2 bases at J, with 9 bases between. Germline V CDR1 and CDR2: SGHRS, YFSETQ. This CDR3 has 13 residues. The full variable domain, completed using reference TRBV5-1 and TRBJ1-1, is KAGVTQTPRYLIKTRGQQVTLSCSPISGHRSVSWYQQTPGQGLQFLFEYFSETQRNKGNFPGRFSGRQFSNSRSEMNVSTLELGDSALYLCASSAQSNTEAFFGQGTRLTVV.

The V gene is TRBV2, the J gene TRBJ2-7; tentatively, D is TRBD1 (6 bases). This CDR3 has 12 amino acids. Deletions cut 6 bases from V and 6 bases from J, with 12 bases between. CDR1 and CDR2 (germline): SNHLY, FYNNEI. Written as DNA, the CDR3 is TGTGCCAGCAGCCTGGACAGTCCCGAGCAGTACTTC. This encodes CASSLDSPEQYF.

The J gene is TRBJ2-1, the V gene TRBV27; D uncertain. The ends were cut back, 6 bases at V and 7 bases at J, with 13 bases in the middle. The CDR3 runs to 13 residues. CDR1 is MNHEY, CDR2 SMNVEV, per germline (reference sequence). The CDR3: CASRLSPRNEQFF. CDR3 in DNA: TGTGCCAGCAGGCTATCCCCCAGGAATGAGCAGTTCTTC.